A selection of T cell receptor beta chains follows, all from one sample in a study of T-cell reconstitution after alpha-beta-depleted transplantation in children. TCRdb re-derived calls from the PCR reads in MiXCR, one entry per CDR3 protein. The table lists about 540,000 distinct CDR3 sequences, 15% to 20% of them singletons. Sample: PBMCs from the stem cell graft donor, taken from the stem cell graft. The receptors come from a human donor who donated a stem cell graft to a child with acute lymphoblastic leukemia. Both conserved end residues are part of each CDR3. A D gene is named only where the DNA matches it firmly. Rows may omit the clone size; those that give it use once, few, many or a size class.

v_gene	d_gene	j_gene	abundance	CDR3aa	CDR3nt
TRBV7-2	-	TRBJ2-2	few	CASSLVAVTGELFF	TGTGCCAGCAGCTTAGTCGCCGTCACCGGGGAGCTGTTTTTT
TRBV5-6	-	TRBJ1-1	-	CASSSTGLHRGAFF	TGTGCCAGCAGCTCCACAGGATTACACCGCGGGGCTTTCTTT
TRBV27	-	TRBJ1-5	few	CASSWAGPFQPQHF	TGTGCCAGCAGTTGGGCAGGGCCATTCCAGCCCCAGCATTTT
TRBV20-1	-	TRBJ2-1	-	CSATLPSSYNEQFF	TGCAGTGCCACCCTCCCCAGCTCCTACAATGAGCAGTTCTTC
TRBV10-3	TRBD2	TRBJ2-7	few	CAISEGLAVYEQYF	TGTGCCATCAGTGAGGGACTAGCGGTCTACGAGCAGTACTTC
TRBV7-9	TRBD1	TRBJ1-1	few	CASSLLGQGNEAFF	TGTGCCAGCAGCCTCTTAGGACAGGGGAATGAAGCTTTCTTT
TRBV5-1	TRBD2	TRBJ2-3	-	CASSWGLAGYTDTQYF	TGCGCCAGCAGCTGGGGACTAGCGGGTTACACAGATACGCAGTATTTT
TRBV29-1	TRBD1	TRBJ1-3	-	CSVELLTGQSSGNTIYF	TGCAGCGTTGAGTTACTCACGGGACAGTCCTCTGGAAACACCATATATTTT
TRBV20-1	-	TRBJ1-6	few	CSAIFGGSSYNSPLHF	TGCAGTGCTATATTTGGGGGGAGCTCCTATAATTCACCCCTCCACTTT
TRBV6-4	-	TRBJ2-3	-	CASRSGPGTDTQYF	TGTGCCAGTAGGAGCGGGCCGGGCACAGATACGCAGTATTTT
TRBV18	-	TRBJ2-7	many	CASSPGRTYEQYF	TGTGCCAGCTCACCGGGACGGACTTACGAGCAGTACTTC
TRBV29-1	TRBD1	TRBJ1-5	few	CSVGQGGGQPQHF	TGCAGCGTGGGACAGGGAGGAGGACAGCCCCAGCATTTT
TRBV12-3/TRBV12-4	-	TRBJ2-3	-	CASSDILTKDTQYF	TGTGCCAGCAGTGATATCCTGACAAAAGATACGCAGTATTTT
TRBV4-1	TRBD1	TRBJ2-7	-	CASSLRDRESYEQYF	TGCGCCAGCAGCCTCCGGGACAGGGAATCCTACGAGCAGTACTTC
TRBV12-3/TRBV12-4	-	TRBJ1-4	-	CASAPDGAPNEKLFF	TGTGCCAGCGCACCAGACGGGGCACCTAATGAAAAACTGTTTTTT
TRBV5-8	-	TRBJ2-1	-	CASSLTFSSMVEQFF	TGTGCCAGCAGCTTGACCTTCTCCTCTATGGTTGAGCAGTTCTTC
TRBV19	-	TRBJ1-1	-	CASSIWAGPIGTEAFF	TGTGCCAGTAGTATTTGGGCAGGGCCCATCGGGACTGAAGCTTTCTTT
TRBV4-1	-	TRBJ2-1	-	CASSQDGSWQFF	TGCGCCAGCAGCCAAGATGGGAGTTGGCAGTTCTTC
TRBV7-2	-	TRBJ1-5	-	CASASDVQPQHF	TGTGCCAGCGCCTCGGATGTGCAGCCCCAGCATTTT
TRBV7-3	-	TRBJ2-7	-	CASSPSGDPTYEQYF	TGTGCCAGCAGCCCAAGCGGCGACCCAACTTACGAGCAGTACTTC
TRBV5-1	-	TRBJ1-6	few	CASMPGDYSYNSPLHF	TGCGCCAGCATGCCCGGGGACTACTCCTATAATTCACCCCTCCACTTT
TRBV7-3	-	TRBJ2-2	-	CASSPSMGAAGELFF	TGTGCCAGCAGCCCAAGCATGGGGGCGGCCGGGGAGCTGTTTTTT
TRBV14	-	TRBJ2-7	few	CASSRRGTYEQYF	TGTGCCAGCAGCCGCAGGGGTACCTACGAGCAGTACTTC